This T cell receptor beta chain came from a study of T cell changes during pregnancy in multiple sclerosis. Sequenced by immunoSEQ multiplex PCR; TCRdb stores in-frame clones only, minus some. The data show approximately 130,000 clones, about 95% seen once. The clonotype originates from a female donor with multiple sclerosis, enrolled in a pregnancy study. The sample consisted of peripheral blood, taken after pregnancy.

CDR3 in amino acids: CASSSTGIGGYTF. CDR3 in DNA: TGTGCCAGCAGCTCCACAGGGATAGGTGGCTACACCTTC. The gene calls are TRBV5-6 and TRBJ1-2; weak D call: TRBD1 (6 bases). This CDR3 region has 13 residues. Germline V CDR1 and CDR2: SGHDT, YYEEEE. Deletions cut 3 bases from V and 7 bases from J, with 13 bases between. The complete variable domain, with remaining parts taken from reference TRBV5-6 and TRBJ1-2, reads DAGVTQSPTHLIKTRGQQVTLRCSPKSGHDTVSWYQQALGQGPQFIFQYYEEEERQRGNFPDRFSGHQFPNYSSELNVNALLLGDSALYLCASSSTGIGGYTFGSGTRLTVV.